The TCR beta chain described here comes from a study of response to subunit inactivated influenza vaccine. Study-level results: The authors proposed limited new T cell recruitment per seasonal influenza vaccination.

TCRdb processed the RT-PCR reads anew with MiXCR; each CDR3 protein has one entry. Altogether about 520,000 distinct CDR3 sequences are present, about 25% being singletons, with the ten largest covering around 1.8%. The V gene lost 2 bases and the J gene lost 2 bases, with 12 bases spanning the gap. The CDR3 consists of 16 residues. This clonotype was seen a few times. Its antigen is still unknown. The TCR comes from a man in his fifties or sixties who received an inactivated influenza vaccine. This specimen was CD4+ T cells sorted from PBMCs, taken 5 days after vaccination. The rearrangement joins TRBV12-3 or TRBV12-4 to TRBJ2-2; D is perhaps TRBD2 (6 bases). The CDR3 protein is CASSLNGGANTGELFF. CDR3 nucleotide sequence: TGTGCCAGCAGTTTAAATGGCGGGGCTAACACCGGGGAGCTGTTTTTT.